Below, 32 T cell receptor beta chains from the same sample are listed, as sequenced in a study of control samples from healthy donors and cancer patients. TCRdb's table, derived via immunoSEQ multiplex PCR, lists solely in-frame clones and lacks some. Of about 160,000 clones in the sample, 96% were seen once. Sequencing was carried out using blood. All receptors derive from a woman aged 25 to 39 in good health.

The chain combines TRBV19 with TRBJ1-5, with D perhaps matching TRBD1 (6 bases). The CDR3 spans 14 residues. In germline, CDR1 is LNHDA, CDR2 SQIVND (reference sequence). Deletions cut 5 bases from V and 3 bases from J, with 11 bases between. The CDR3 protein is CASSYRDTNQPQHF. The CDR3, as DNA: TGTGCCAGTAGTTATAGGGACACCAATCAGCCCCAGCATTTT.

V is TRBV18 and J is TRBJ2-1; D is possibly TRBD1 or TRBD2 (5 bases each). CDR1 is KGHSH, CDR2 LQKENI, per germline. This CDR3 is built from 16 residues. Trimming took off 3 bases at V and 5 bases at J, with 17 bases between the two ends. DNA for the CDR3: TGTGCCAGCTCACCCCCCTTGGGACCGGGTAACAATGAGCAGTTCTTC. Encoded protein: CASSPPLGPGNNEQFF.

The rearrangement joins TRBV7-2 to TRBJ1-3; D gene ambiguous. Germline V gene lookup returns CDR1 SGHTA and CDR2 FQGNSA. This CDR3 region has 11 residues. V dropped 7 bases and J dropped 5 bases, with 6 bases sitting between them. In DNA form, the CDR3 reads TGTGCCAGCACCTACCGAAACACCATATATTTT. It encodes CASTYRNTIYF.

V usage is TRBV5-1 and J usage is TRBJ2-1; tentatively, D is TRBD1 (6 bases). V shed 0 bases and J shed 3 bases, with 10 bases lying between them. This CDR3 is 15 amino acids long. The germline V gene encodes CDR1 SGHRS and CDR2 YFSETQ. CDR3 nucleotides: TGCGCCAGCAGCTTGGTTACGGACAGCTACAATGAGCAGTTCTTC. Its protein product is CASSLVTDSYNEQFF.

V gene TRBV7-2 combines with J gene TRBJ1-5; TRBD1 is a possible D gene (6 bases). Germline V gives CDR1 SGHTA, CDR2 FQGNSA. V shed 6 bases and J shed 3 bases, with 9 bases lying between them. CDR3 length: 13 amino acids. CDR3 sequence reads: CASSWTDNQPQHF. The CDR3 DNA sequence: TGTGCCAGCAGTTGGACAGACAATCAGCCCCAGCATTTT.

This clone has only one observation. The chain couples TRBV28 to TRBJ2-7; TRBD1 aligns across 7 bases. The CDR3 is 14 residues long. The V segment lost 6 bases and the J segment 2 bases; nucleotides outside the gene matches: 7. Germline V gene sequence: CDR1 MDHEN, CDR2 SYDVKM. The DNA for the CDR3 is TGTGCCAGCAGGCCCACGAGGGGGCCCTACGAGCAGTACTTC. Protein product: CASRPTRGPYEQYF.

This chain connects TRBV28 to TRBJ1-1; 7 bases fit TRBD1. The CDR3 totals 14 residues. The germline V gene has CDR1 MDHEN and CDR2 SYDVKM. J lost 1 base, V lost 5 bases, and 4 bases had no gene match. The CDR3 sequence: CASSPTGKNTEAFF. In DNA, the CDR3 is TGTGCCAGCAGTCCGACAGGGAAGAACACTGAAGCTTTCTTT.

V is TRBV15 and J is TRBJ2-3; D is undetermined. This CDR3 region has 17 residues. The V end lost 0 bases, the J end lost 4 bases, and 17 bases lay between the germline ends. Germline CDR1 is LNHNV and CDR2 is YYDKDF (reference sequence). Here the CDR3 reads CATSRDQPPRWADTQYF. DNA of the CDR3: TGTGCCACCAGCAGAGATCAGCCCCCTCGCTGGGCAGATACGCAGTATTTT. Complete variable domain (other parts from reference TRBV15 and TRBJ2-3): DAMVIQNPRYQVTQFGKPVTLSCSQTLNHNVMYWYQQKSSQAPKLLFHYYDKDFNNEADTPDNFQSRRPNTSFCFLDIRSPGLGDTAMYLCATSRDQPPRWADTQYFGPGTRLTVL.

The rearrangement joins TRBV28 to TRBJ2-7, with TRBD2 matching 12 bases. The germline V gene encodes CDR1 MDHEN and CDR2 SYDVKM. This CDR3 region has 17 residues. The trim removed 3 bases at V and 0 bases at J, leaving 6 bases unmatched. In DNA form, the CDR3 reads TGTGCCAGCAGTTTTGGGCTAGCGGGGGGGTTCTCCTACGAGCAGTACTTC. It encodes CASSFGLAGGFSYEQYF.

The gene calls are TRBV5-5 and TRBJ2-2, with 9 bases fitting TRBD1. Trimming took 2 bases from V and 7 from J; bases not matched to a gene: 12. Germline CDR1 SGHKS, CDR2 YYEKEE (reference sequence). CDR3 length: 17 amino acids. The CDR3 nucleotides are TGTGCCAGCAGCTTAAGCACCGGACAGGGGAGGGGCGGGGAGCTGTTTTTT. As protein: CASSLSTGQGRGGELFF.

This sequence joins TRBV7-2 and TRBJ1-6; 7 nucleotides line up with TRBD1. CDR1 SGHTA and CDR2 FQGNSA come from the germline V gene. V gave up 3 bases and J gave up 14 bases; unmatched junction bases: 10. CDR3 length equals 14 residues. The CDR3 sequence is CASSLYQGVRTLHF. The CDR3 DNA reads TGTGCCAGCAGCTTGTACCAGGGGGTGAGAACCCTCCACTTT.

The V gene is TRBV5-8, the J gene TRBJ1-1; no clear D. Trimming left V 7 bases short and J 5 bases short, with 12 bases between. CDR3 length equals 12 residues. Germline V CDR1 and CDR2: SGHTS, YDEGEE. For the CDR3, the DNA is TGTGCCAGCTATTGGCTGCTGACTGAAGCTTTCTTT. Amino acids: CASYWLLTEAFF.

This rearrangement joins TRBV14 to TRBJ2-1; TRBD2 is a possible D gene (5 bases). The CDR3 totals 15 residues. Germline loops: CDR1 SGHDN, CDR2 FVKESK. V lost 1 base and J lost 4, with 11 bases in between. CDR3 bases: TGTGCCAGCAGCCAAGCGTGGGGAGCTTACAATGAGCAGTTCTTC. Amino acid sequence: CASSQAWGAYNEQFF.

This sequence joins TRBV5-4 and TRBJ2-1; no reliable D call. The germline V gene encodes CDR1 SGHNT and CDR2 YYREEE (reference sequence). Between the trimmed V and J ends, which lost 6 bases and 0 bases, there was a span of 13 bases. The CDR3 has 15 residues. The CDR3 DNA reads as TGTGCCAGCAAGCTTGGGGAAAGCTCCTACAATGAGCAGTTCTTC. It encodes CASKLGESSYNEQFF.

This clone was seen more than once but under ten times. This chain connects TRBV5-1 to TRBJ1-4; D perhaps matches TRBD1 (5 bases). V lost 3 bases and J lost 4, with 16 bases in between. CDR3 length: 16 amino acids. The V gene's germline CDR1 is SGHRS and CDR2 YFSETQ. In DNA, the CDR3 is TGCGCCAGCAGCTCATTGGGGACGGCAAATAATGAAAAACTGTTTTTT. Its protein is CASSSLGTANNEKLFF.

Points on this clone: The same CDR3 can be traced to other DNA sequences in this sample. The chain employs TRBV11-2 and TRBJ1-4; the D gene is possibly TRBD1 (6 bases). The CDR3 has 17 residues. V was shortened by 5 bases and J by 3 bases, with 19 bases between the two germline ends. The germline V gene has CDR1 SGHAT and CDR2 FQNNGV. The CDR3 DNA reads as TGTGCCAGCAGCGATAACCGGGGCGCAGGGGCTAATGAAAAACTGTTTTTT. It specifies CASSDNRGAGANEKLFF.

The chain uses TRBV24-1 and TRBJ1-5; D ambiguous. V was trimmed by 0 bases and J by 3 bases, leaving 8 bases between them. CDR3 length equals 15 residues. Germline-derived CDR1 and CDR2 are KGHDR and SFDVKD. The CDR3: CATSDLAGPNQPQHF. DNA of the CDR3: TGTGCCACCAGTGATTTGGCAGGACCCAATCAGCCCCAGCATTTT.

The chain carries TRBV5-4 and TRBJ2-1; the D gene is possibly TRBD2 (5 bases). V was cut by 4 bases and J by 3 bases, with 11 bases left in between. The length of the CDR3 is 14 residues. Germline lookup yields CDR1 SGHNT and CDR2 YYREEE (reference sequence). In DNA form, the CDR3 reads TGTGCCAGCAGCCTCGTTACTAGCTACAATGAGCAGTTCTTC. It translates to CASSLVTSYNEQFF.

This clone was seen more than once but under ten times. This chain uses TRBV19 with TRBJ2-7; 12 bases match TRBD2. The CDR3 is 15 residues long. V lost 5 bases, J lost 5 bases, and 7 bases stayed unmatched. Germline lookup yields CDR1 LNHDA and CDR2 SQIVND (reference sequence). The CDR3 region has the DNA TGTGCCAGTAGTGCCAGACTAGCGGGAGCTAACGAGCAGTACTTC. It yields the protein CASSARLAGANEQYF. Looking up the rest from reference TRBV19 and TRBJ2-7 gives the full variable domain: DGGITQSPKYLFRKEGQNVTLSCEQNLNHDAMYWYRQDPGQGLRLIYYSQIVNDFQKGDIAEGYSVSREKKESFPLTVTSAQKNPTAFYLCASSARLAGANEQYFGPGTRLTVT.

This rearrangement joins TRBV12-5 to TRBJ1-2; D not resolved. The germline V gene encodes CDR1 LGHNT and CDR2 FRNRAP. The germline V and J ends were trimmed by 6 bases and 4 bases, with 12 bases remaining between them. There are 13 residues in the CDR3. The CDR3 DNA sequence: TGTGCTAGTGGCCTCGACGGGATCTATGGCTACACCTTC. Its protein product is CASGLDGIYGYTF.

The chain carries TRBV11-2 and TRBJ1-1; 8 bases fit TRBD1. V was pared by 5 bases and J by 1 base, with 6 bases of the junction left unmatched. CDR3 length: 15 residues. Germline V gives CDR1 SGHAT, CDR2 FQNNGV. This CDR3 reads CASSLNRGGNTEAFF. The CDR3, as DNA: TGTGCCAGCAGCCTCAACAGGGGGGGGAACACTGAAGCTTTCTTT. The full variable domain, completed using reference TRBV11-2 and TRBJ1-1, is EAGVAQSPRYKIIEKRQSVAFWCNPISGHATLYWYQQILGQGPKLLIQFQNNGVVDDSQLPKDRFSAERLKGVDSTLKIQPAKLEDSAVYLCASSLNRGGNTEAFFGQGTRLTVV.

This chain links TRBV28 with TRBJ1-1; 7 nucleotides match TRBD1. There are 12 residues in the CDR3. Unmatched junction bases numbered 7, after V lost 7 bases and J lost 8 bases. Germline V gene lookup returns CDR1 MDHEN and CDR2 SYDVKM. CDR3 DNA sequence: TGTGCCAGCACCGGGGACAGAAGAGAAGCTTTCTTT. Protein product: CASTGDRREAFF.

The rearrangement uses TRBV7-2 and TRBJ1-1, with 8 bases fitting TRBD1. Germline CDR1 reads SGHTA; CDR2 reads FQGNSA. This CDR3 region has 14 residues. Losses at the gene ends were 5 bases for V and 4 bases for J; bases not matched to a gene: 6. The CDR3 DNA follows: TGTGCCAGCAGCACGACAGGGGTGGGCACTGAAGCTTTCTTT. Translating it yields CASSTTGVGTEAFF.

The DNA of the CDR3 is TGTGCCAGCAGTTTATATGGACCTGGGGCCAACGTCCTGACTTTC. As protein: CASSLYGPGANVLTF. The chain has TRBV27 and TRBJ2-6; D unresolved. V was trimmed by 1 base and J by 2 bases, leaving 6 bases between them. There are 15 residues in the CDR3. Looked up from germline, CDR1 is MNHEY and CDR2 is SMNVEV (reference sequence).

The chain combines TRBV30 with TRBJ2-1, with D possibly TRBD2 on 6 matching bases. The CDR3 is made up of 12 amino acids. V was trimmed by 5 bases and J by 6 bases, leaving 11 bases between them. The germline gives CDR1 GTSNPN, CDR2 SVGIG (reference sequence). CDR3 region: CAWGGAANEQFF. The CDR3 DNA reads TGTGCCTGGGGAGGGGCGGCCAATGAGCAGTTCTTC.

This clone was observed a single time. The chain recombines TRBV7-2 with TRBJ2-7; TRBD2 agrees at 10 bases. CDR1 is SGHTA and CDR2 is FQGNSA in the germline V gene. The ends lost 10 bases at V and 5 bases at J; junction bases unmatched: 14. This CDR3 contains 15 residues. CDR3 sequence (DNA): TGTGCCACCTACCTAGCGGGAGTTCAAGGCGACGAGCAGTACTTC. It is translated as CATYLAGVQGDEQYF.

This clone is medium-sized (0.01 to 0.1%) in the sample. The chain has TRBV6-1 and TRBJ1-5; no definite D call. The V end lost 2 bases, the J end lost 6 bases, and 14 bases lay between the germline ends. Germline values: CDR1 MNHNS, CDR2 SASEGT. CDR3 length: 15 amino acids. The DNA for the CDR3 is TGTGCCAGCAGTGAACTGGCGGATGCTGGTCAGCCCCAGCATTTT. This encodes CASSELADAGQPQHF.

The chain carries TRBV19 and TRBJ2-7; 11 bases match TRBD1. Germline V gene sequence: CDR1 LNHDA, CDR2 SQIVND (reference sequence). The CDR3 length is 16 residues. J gave up 4 bases and V 3 bases, and 8 bases lay outside the gene matches. The CDR3 here is CASSIAGTGGFYEQYF. CDR3 coding DNA: TGTGCCAGTAGTATCGCCGGGACAGGGGGTTTTTACGAGCAGTACTTC.

The chain carries TRBV19 and TRBJ1-1, with D unresolved. Germline CDR1 and CDR2: LNHDA and SQIVND (reference sequence). This CDR3 spans 14 amino acids. With 5 bases removed from V and 5 bases from J, the gap between germline ends came to 15 bases. Written as DNA, the CDR3 is TGTGCCAGTAGTTATCAGGCGGTAGGAACTGAAGCTTTCTTT. Translating gives CASSYQAVGTEAFF.

This chain links TRBV7-3 with TRBJ2-1; 11 nucleotides agree with TRBD1. There are 16 residues in the CDR3. V dropped 1 base and J dropped 7; count of bases not matched to a gene: 6. From germline, CDR1 is SGHTA and CDR2 FQGTGA. The CDR3 DNA sequence: TGTGCCAGCAGCTTAAAGGGGACAGGGGGTAGGAATGAGCAGTTCTTC. Its translation is CASSLKGTGGRNEQFF.

This chain connects TRBV5-1 to TRBJ1-2; D unclear. The CDR3 extends over 16 amino acids. The V end was cut by 0 bases, the J end by 0 bases, with 12 bases between. Germline V gene lookup returns CDR1 SGHRS and CDR2 YFSETQ. CDR3 loop: CASSLGSGVSNYGYTF. CDR3 sequence (DNA): TGCGCCAGCAGCTTGGGATCGGGAGTCTCTAACTATGGCTACACCTTC.

This clone turned up a few times. V is TRBV30 and J is TRBJ1-1; D might be TRBD1 (6 bases). The V end was cut by 4 bases, the J end by 4 bases, with 19 bases between. Germline V gene data show CDR1 as GTSNPN and CDR2 as SVGIG (reference sequence). The CDR3 loop spans 15 amino acids. The CDR3: CAWTVQVGAGTEAFF. Written as DNA, the CDR3 is TGTGCCTGGACAGTACAGGTGGGGGCGGGCACTGAAGCTTTCTTT.